This T cell receptor (beta chain) comes out of a study of cytomegalovirus exposure and HLA in healthy donors. Study conclusions and caveats: Presence/absence analyses took donor sequencing depth as roughly uniform.

Concerning this clone itself: The antigen remains undetermined.

Though probably carrying unrecorded immune exposures, donors were nominally healthy at sampling. The study ran its PCR with 60 Vbeta and 13 Jbeta primers. Only in-frame clones appear in the TCRdb table, and some are missing; sequencing was by immunoSEQ multiplex PCR. Of about 130,000 clones listed, 70% to 85% are singletons. This receptor was obtained from a boy aged 5-17 years in good health and CMV-seronegative. Sample: PBMCs.

CDR3 region: CASSDYRLAGGDEQFF. The CDR3 DNA sequence: TGTGCCAGCAGTGATTATCGACTAGCGGGAGGGGATGAGCAGTTCTTC. The gene calls are TRBV25-1 and TRBJ2-1, with TRBD2 matching 14 bases. J was trimmed by 8 bases and V by 3 bases; bases with no gene match: 6. Germline CDR1 and CDR2: MGHDK and SYGVNS. The CDR3 contains 16 residues.